These 27 T cell receptor beta chains were all obtained from the same sample, sequenced in a study of blood T cell repertoires in COVID-19. The data were produced by immunoSEQ multiplex PCR, yet TCRdb's version contains in-frame clones alone and is incomplete. The sample yields 120,000 to 150,000 clones, around 84% seen once. Sequences were obtained from peripheral blood. The origin of the receptors is a man in his 60s with active or convalescent COVID-19.

The chain links TRBV6-6 to TRBJ1-1; maybe TRBD1 (6 bases). This CDR3 is 16 amino acids long. Germline lookup yields CDR1 MNHNY and CDR2 SVGAGI (reference sequence). With 0 bases removed from V and 10 bases from J, the gap between germline ends came to 21 bases. CDR3 sequence: CASSYSNLDRMVGAFF. The CDR3 DNA reads TGTGCCAGCAGTTACTCGAATCTCGACAGGATGGTAGGAGCTTTCTTT.

The chain recombines TRBV19 with TRBJ2-5; D is possibly TRBD2 (5 bases). The germline V gene encodes CDR1 LNHDA and CDR2 SQIVND (reference sequence). The CDR3 sequence is 13 residues long. Trimming left V 3 bases short and J 2 bases short, with 7 bases between. This CDR3 is CASSIGLQETQYF. In DNA, the CDR3 is TGTGCCAGTAGTATCGGACTTCAAGAGACCCAGTACTTC.

The J gene is TRBJ2-7, the V gene TRBV15, with a weak D call TRBD1 (6 bases). This CDR3 region has 13 residues. V was clipped by 6 bases and J by 4 bases, with 13 bases between them. The germline V gene has CDR1 LNHNV and CDR2 YYDKDF (reference sequence). The CDR3 bases are TGTGCCACCAGTTATAGGGGGAGTTACGAGCAGTACTTC. Its translation: CATSYRGSYEQYF.

This chain links TRBV5-6 with TRBJ2-7; TRBD1 agrees at 8 bases. This CDR3 is built from 14 residues. With 3 bases clipped from V and 0 bases from J, the junction kept 2 bases outside the gene matches. Germline V lookup: CDR1 SGHDT, CDR2 YYEEEE. CDR3 in amino acids: CASSWTGPSYEQYF. The CDR3 DNA reads TGTGCCAGCAGCTGGACAGGGCCCTCCTACGAGCAGTACTTC.

The chain recombines TRBV7-2 with TRBJ2-7; weak D call: TRBD1 (6 bases). This CDR3 is built from 14 residues. V dropped 1 base and J dropped 7 bases, with 14 bases sitting between them. Germline CDR1 and CDR2: SGHTA and FQGNSA. Here the CDR3 DNA reads TGTGCCAGCAGCTTAGGAGGGGGAATGGGGGAGCAGTACTTC. Residues: CASSLGGGMGEQYF.

The chain carries TRBV2 and TRBJ1-2, with D possibly matching TRBD1 (5 bases). The CDR3 has 12 amino acids. Germline V CDR1 and CDR2: SNHLY, FYNNEI. V shed 5 bases and J shed 7 bases, with 11 bases lying between them. CDR3 nucleotide sequence: TGTGCCAGCAGTACCTACAGGTTTGGCTACACCTTC. Its protein is CASSTYRFGYTF.

The chain carries TRBV5-1 and TRBJ1-1; TRBD1 aligns across 7 bases. Germline values: CDR1 SGHRS, CDR2 YFSETQ. The ends lost 1 base at V and 0 bases at J; junction bases unmatched: 6. The CDR3 is 16 residues long. CDR3 in amino acids: CASSLNQQGLNTEAFF. The CDR3 DNA follows: TGCGCCAGCAGCTTGAATCAACAGGGGTTGAACACTGAAGCTTTCTTT.

V usage is TRBV30 and J usage is TRBJ1-6; possible D gene TRBD1, 5 bases. Trimming stripped 2 bases from V and 7 bases from J, with 9 bases between. Germline lookup yields CDR1 GTSNPN and CDR2 SVGIG (reference sequence). The CDR3 length is 13 residues. In nucleotides, the CDR3 is TGTGCCTGGAGTAGCAGGGAAAATTCACCCCTCCACTTT. Translating it yields CAWSSRENSPLHF.

The table lists this clone with many counts. The chain employs TRBV6-5 and TRBJ2-5; 8 bases match TRBD2. Germline CDR1 and CDR2: MNHEY and SVGAGI. The CDR3 is 15 amino acids. V was pared by 5 bases and J by 5 bases, with 10 bases of the junction left unmatched. The chain's CDR3 is CASSRAGATGETQYF. The CDR3 DNA follows: TGTGCCAGCAGTAGAGCGGGAGCTACGGGGGAGACCCAGTACTTC.

The rearrangement joins TRBV29-1 to TRBJ2-1; tentatively, D is TRBD1 (8 bases). Looked up from germline, CDR1 is SQVTM and CDR2 is ANQGSEA. V was clipped by 3 bases and J by 7 bases, with 22 bases between them. The CDR3 is 16 amino acids. The CDR3 DNA sequence: TGCAGCGTTGACCCGTACTTAGGACAGGGAGGGAATGAGCAGTTCTTC. This sequence encodes CSVDPYLGQGGNEQFF.

The rearrangement links TRBV18 to TRBJ1-4; perhaps TRBD1 as D (5 bases). There are 16 residues in the CDR3. Germline V gives CDR1 KGHSH, CDR2 LQKENI. V lost 2 bases and J 4 bases, leaving 14 bases between the germline ends. The CDR3 region is CASSPSLGGGNEKLFF. The CDR3, as DNA: TGTGCCAGCTCACCATCCCTCGGGGGTGGTAATGAAAAACTGTTTTTT.

The chain is built from TRBV19 and TRBJ2-5; D possibly corresponds to TRBD2 (5 bases). Deletions cut 2 bases from V and 7 bases from J, with 14 bases between. Germline CDR1 and CDR2: LNHDA and SQIVND (reference sequence). The CDR3 totals 14 residues. CDR3 bases: TGTGCCAGTAGTATATCCACGGCTGAGGGGACCCAGTACTTC. Amino acid sequence: CASSISTAEGTQYF. Full variable domain (rest looked up from reference TRBV19 and TRBJ2-5): DGGITQSPKYLFRKEGQNVTLSCEQNLNHDAMYWYRQDPGQGLRLIYYSQIVNDFQKGDIAEGYSVSREKKESFPLTVTSAQKNPTAFYLCASSISTAEGTQYFGPGTRLLVL.

The chain links TRBV7-9 to TRBJ1-5; 8 bases fit TRBD1. Unmatched junction bases numbered 7, after V lost 5 bases and J lost 1 base. Per germline, CDR1 SEHNR and CDR2 FQNEAQ (reference sequence). The CDR3 runs to 16 residues. CDR3 in amino acids: CASSDPGGRSNQPQHF. The DNA of the CDR3 is TGTGCCAGCAGCGACCCAGGGGGCCGAAGCAATCAGCCCCAGCATTTT.

The rearrangement links TRBV7-2 to TRBJ1-1; no clear D gene. Deletions cut 3 bases from V and 6 bases from J, with 5 bases between. Looked up from germline, CDR1 is SGHTA and CDR2 is FQGNSA. This CDR3 region has 11 residues. The CDR3 coding sequence is TGTGCCAGCAGCTTCGGGGCTGAAGCTTTCTTT. Translation gives CASSFGAEAFF.

In this sample, this clone turned up once. The chain is built from TRBV7-9 and TRBJ2-3; tentatively, D is TRBD2 (7 bases). Trimming shortened V by 4 bases and J by 4 bases, and 15 bases separated the two germline ends. CDR1 SEHNR and CDR2 FQNEAQ come from the germline V gene (reference sequence). The CDR3 contains 15 residues. CDR3 sequence reads: CASSSGRGTADTQYF. For the CDR3, the DNA is TGTGCCAGCAGCTCGGGGAGGGGGACGGCAGATACGCAGTATTTT.

CDR3 nucleotide sequence: TGTGCCATCAGGGACAGGGTTGATTCACCCCTCCACTTT. It encodes CAIRDRVDSPLHF. The chain recombines TRBV10-3 with TRBJ1-6, with 8 bases identical to TRBD1. Germline assignment: CDR1 ENHRY and CDR2 SYGVKD. Trimming removed 6 bases from V and 8 bases from J; junction bases left unmatched: 3. This CDR3 region has 13 residues.

This clone has ten or more counts. The V gene is TRBV7-2, the J gene TRBJ2-3; tentative D call: TRBD2 (5 bases). The CDR3 is 15 residues long. From germline, CDR1 is SGHTA and CDR2 FQGNSA. The V gene lost 1 base and the J gene lost 2 bases, with 10 bases spanning the gap. CDR3 residues: CASSLGGQVTDTQYF. For the CDR3, the DNA is TGTGCCAGCAGCTTAGGCGGGCAGGTCACAGATACGCAGTATTTT. Drawing the rest from reference TRBV7-2 and TRBJ2-3, the complete variable domain is GAGVSQSPSNKVTEKGKDVELRCDPISGHTALYWYRQSLGQGLEFLIYFQGNSAPDKSGLPSDRFSAERTGGSVSTLTIQRTQQEDSAVYLCASSLGGQVTDTQYFGPGTRLTVL.

V gene TRBV9 combines with J gene TRBJ1-1, with a weak D call TRBD1 (6 bases). Trimming shortened V by 4 bases and J by 10 bases, and 23 bases separated the two germline ends. This CDR3 contains 15 residues. Germline CDR1 and CDR2: SGDLS and YYNGEE. CDR3 protein: CASSPSPGTLVGAFF. The CDR3 DNA sequence: TGTGCCAGCAGCCCATCGCCGGGGACACTGGTGGGAGCTTTCTTT.

This CDR3 reads CASGLVLRGPLSYEQYF. The CDR3 DNA is TGTGCTAGTGGTTTGGTACTTAGGGGGCCTCTTTCCTACGAGCAGTACTTC. The chain is built from TRBV12-5 and TRBJ2-7, with TRBD1 identical over 7 bases. This CDR3 has 17 residues. The V and J ends lost 0 bases and 1 base, in that order; junction bases with no gene match: 9. Germline V CDR1 and CDR2: LGHNT, FRNRAP.

On this clone itself: One junction end disagrees with the germline gene, perhaps due to a read error. The chain has TRBV14 and TRBJ2-7, with a possible D match to TRBD1 (6 bases). CDR1 is SGHDN, CDR2 FVKESK, per germline. This CDR3 spans 13 amino acids. DNA for the CDR3: TGTGCCAGCAGCCTAACTAGTGACAGGCTACTTGCCTTC. Residues: CASSLTSDRLLAF.

The sample holds a few counts of this clone. This chain connects TRBV7-3 to TRBJ1-1; D perhaps matches TRBD1 (5 bases). Germline V gene data show CDR1 as SGHTA and CDR2 as FQGTGA. Deletions cut 4 bases from V and 1 base from J, with 7 bases between. The CDR3 consists of 13 residues. In DNA form, the CDR3 reads TGTGCCAGCAGCTATACAGGGAACACTGAAGCTTTCTTT. It translates to CASSYTGNTEAFF. Full variable domain (remainder filled in from reference TRBV7-3 and TRBJ1-1): GAGVSQTPSNKVTEKGKYVELRCDPISGHTALYWYRQSLGQGPEFLIYFQGTGAADDSGLPNDRFFAVRPEGSVSTLKIQRTERGDSAVYLCASSYTGNTEAFFGQGTRLTVV.

This clone was detected only a few times. The J gene is TRBJ2-1, the V gene TRBV9; 10 bases match TRBD2. There are 16 residues in the CDR3. Germline loops: CDR1 SGDLS, CDR2 YYNGEE. V trimming: 2 bases; J trimming: 8 bases; junction bases outside the gene matches: 10. CDR3 sequence (DNA): TGTGCCAGCAGCGTTCCGACTAGCGGGCTACCCCATGAGCAGTTCTTC. This encodes CASSVPTSGLPHEQFF.

The V and J genes are TRBV30 and TRBJ1-1; tentative D call: TRBD1 (5 bases). The ends were cut back, 1 base at V and 5 bases at J, with 11 bases in the middle. The CDR3 has 13 amino acids. CDR1 and CDR2 from the germline V gene are GTSNPN and SVGIG (reference sequence). CDR3 coding DNA: TGTGCCTGGAGTGCGGGGGTCTGGACTGAAGCTTTCTTT. It is translated as CAWSAGVWTEAFF.

This rearrangement joins TRBV7-6 to TRBJ2-3, with 7 bases lining up with TRBD2. The ends lost 0 bases at V and 3 bases at J; junction bases unmatched: 3. The CDR3 contains 15 residues. CDR1 and CDR2 (germline): SGHVS, FNYEAQ. CDR3 sequence reads: CASSLAGGETDTQYF. The DNA for the CDR3 is TGTGCCAGCAGCTTAGCGGGAGGGGAGACAGATACGCAGTATTTT.

The V and J genes are TRBV3-1 (or the pseudogene TRBV3-2) and TRBJ2-2; D unclear. The CDR3 contains 14 residues. Trimming removed 6 bases from V and 1 base from J, with 9 bases in between. Germline CDR1 reads LGHDT; CDR2 reads YNNKEL (reference sequence). The CDR3 DNA follows: TGTGCCAGCAGATCGACGGGGAACACCGGGGAGCTGTTTTTT. It codes for CASRSTGNTGELFF.

The V gene is TRBV7-7, the J gene TRBJ2-5; weak D call: TRBD2 (6 bases). V was shortened by 1 base and J by 5 bases, with 14 bases between the two germline ends. The CDR3 length is 15 residues. Germline V gene sequence: CDR1 SSHAT, CDR2 FNYEAQ (reference sequence). As DNA, the CDR3 is TGTGCCAGCAGCTTAGACGGGAGTTCGGAGGAGACCCAGTACTTC. Translation: CASSLDGSSEETQYF.

V is TRBV4-3 and J is TRBJ2-5; D possibly corresponds to TRBD1 (6 bases). Germline V lookup: CDR1 LGHNA, CDR2 YSLEER. The V end lost 0 bases, the J end lost 6 bases, and 11 bases lay between the germline ends. The CDR3 loop spans 14 amino acids. As DNA, the CDR3 is TGCGCCAGCAGCCAAGAAGAAGGGGGAAAGACCCAGTACTTC. It translates to CASSQEEGGKTQYF.